Listed below are T cell receptor beta chains from one sample, sequenced in a study of shared T cell receptors in the human thymus. TCRdb keeps only in-frame clones here, not all; method: immunoSEQ multiplex PCR. The sample comprises under 850,000 clones, around 89% of which are singletons, and around 0.0099% rests with the top ten. The same specimen was also included in a second study, on human thymus T cells.

Sample: thymocytes. The receptor set was obtained from a boy in the first two years of life with a congenital heart defect. The conserved cysteine and the conserved F or W are not part of the CDR3 here. Fields, in order: D gene, J gene, V gene, CDR3 protein. A D gene is named only where the DNA matches it firmly.

>TRBD1|TRBJ1-2|TRBV19
ASSRISDRVDGYT
>NA|TRBJ1-1|TRBV28
ASSHQMQGKAF
>NA|TRBJ2-7|TRBV7-9
ASSPPRVLAGSSYEQY
>TRBD2|TRBJ2-1|TRBV30
AWSGVAGGEYNEQF
>NA|TRBJ2-7|TRBV7-2
ASSLGGSGYYEQY
>NA|TRBJ1-1|TRBV30
ARAIPPNTEAF
>NA|TRBJ2-7|TRBV18
ASSPASRGHYEQY
>NA|TRBJ2-5|TRBV5-4
ASSPDRPLRETQY
>TRBD1|TRBJ1-3|TRBV28
ASSGPGQQTGNTIY
>TRBD2|TRBJ2-1|TRBV28
ASSNFGGTSGTNNEQF
>TRBD2|TRBJ2-7|TRBV28
ASSPPPLAGEGVREQY
>NA|TRBJ2-3|TRBV4-2
ASSQDLQISGTDTQY
>TRBD1|TRBJ1-5|TRBV10-3
AISEPSQGAVIQPQH
>TRBD1|TRBJ2-6|TRBV4-3
ASSHRGQGTKFSSGANVLT
>NA|TRBJ2-3|TRBV2
ASSEWGRAGPTDTQY
>TRBD1|TRBJ2-7|TRBV29-1
SSRDRSYEQY
>NA|TRBJ2-7|TRBV30
AWRGPIPRPYEQY
>TRBD1|TRBJ2-7|TRBV6-5
ASSYGTGCEQY
>TRBD2|TRBJ2-7|TRBV11-2
ASSFRLAASYEQY
>TRBD1|TRBJ1-2|TRBV18
ASSPRQGAPRGYT
>NA|TRBJ1-1|TRBV28
ASSLTFGQGGWNTEAF
>NA|TRBJ2-1|TRBV6-5
ASSGLTRNEQF
>NA|TRBJ2-7|TRBV15
ASPPGHSSGEQY
>NA|TRBJ2-1|TRBV27
ASGHGIIKRAYNEQF
>NA|TRBJ2-7|TRBV20-1
SERASYEQY
>TRBD2|TRBJ2-1|TRBV4-3
ASSHYPRLAGNHNEQF
>TRBD2|TRBJ2-5|TRBV5-6
ASSLIAGGPKTQY
>TRBD2|TRBJ2-7|TRBV11-2
ASSKRLAGVGREQY
>NA|TRBJ2-5|TRBV7-7
ASSFVGETQY
>NA|TRBJ1-2|TRBV6-5
ASSSTIHTNYGYT
>TRBD2|TRBJ2-7|TRBV19
ASSAGEFYEQY
>TRBD2|TRBJ2-3|TRBV30
AWSRTSGRKHTQY
>TRBD1|TRBJ1-4|TRBV28
ASSLFYRGRWDEKLF
>NA|TRBJ1-5|TRBV27
ASSLKGAGRAYNQPQH
>TRBD1|TRBJ2-2|TRBV5-1
ASSLDPGQGFSGELF
>TRBD1|TRBJ2-1|TRBV2
ASSVRGMNNEQF
>NA|TRBJ1-1|TRBV5-4
ASSLGDGPRGGTEAF
>NA|TRBJ1-5|TRBV30
AWARSLNQPQH
>TRBD2|TRBJ2-1|TRBV9
ASSSTGLAGASYNEQF
>TRBD1|TRBJ2-7|TRBV13
ASSMDRKQY
>TRBD2|TRBJ2-1|TRBV6-1
ASSGERESYNEQF
>TRBD2|TRBJ2-5|TRBV28
ASSQGLAGGPPQY
>NA|TRBJ2-7|TRBV9
ASSPKTGRGIPYEQY
>TRBD2|TRBJ2-1|TRBV7-9
ASSLIKREGRSYNEQF
>TRBD2|TRBJ2-7|TRBV10-2
ASSAGTRTYEQY
>TRBD2|TRBJ2-7|TRBV28
ASSLGSSGRNEQY
>TRBD2|TRBJ2-3|TRBV10-3
AISERKQQPPGLAGAYGTDTQY
>NA|TRBJ2-7|TRBV4-3
ASSQELGHTYEQY
>NA|TRBJ2-1|TRBV11-2
ASSLDRRTVNEQF
>NA|TRBJ2-7|TRBV11-2
ASSLGGTASYEQY
>TRBD2|TRBJ2-7|TRBV4-2
ASSQGLAGGPGEQY
>NA|TRBJ1-2|TRBV19
ASSSWGGFGYT
>TRBD2|TRBJ2-7|TRBV5-1
ASSLAASGVYEQY
>TRBD1|TRBJ2-1|TRBV27
ASSCGQGFTYNEQF
>TRBD2|TRBJ2-7|TRBV13
ASSFGGRTLAATYEQY